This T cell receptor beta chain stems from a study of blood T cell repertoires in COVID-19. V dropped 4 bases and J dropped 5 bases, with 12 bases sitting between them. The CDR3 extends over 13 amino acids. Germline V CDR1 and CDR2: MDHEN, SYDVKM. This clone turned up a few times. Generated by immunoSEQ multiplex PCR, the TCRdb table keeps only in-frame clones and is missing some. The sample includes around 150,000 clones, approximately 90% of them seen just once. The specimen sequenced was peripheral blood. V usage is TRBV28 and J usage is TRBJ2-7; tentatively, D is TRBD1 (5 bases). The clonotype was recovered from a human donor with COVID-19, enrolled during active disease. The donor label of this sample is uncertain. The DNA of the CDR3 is TGTGCCAGCAGTTCAGGGTACGGGCACGAGCAGTACTTC. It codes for CASSSGYGHEQYF.